Given below is one T cell receptor (beta chain) in context. Antigen specificity is unknown. The data were taken from a study of cytomegalovirus exposure and HLA in healthy donors. Study observations and caveats: Productive rates of about 90% or about 30% were seen for most TCR beta V segments in an earlier analysis. Among the most significant clusters, several appeared linked to common viral pathogens in a later analysis.

The V gene's germline CDR1 is SNHLY and CDR2 FYNNEI. The junction had 16 bases not matched to a gene; V was cut back by 6 bases and J by 8 bases. CDR3 length equals 16 residues. In the PCR, 60 Vbeta and 13 Jbeta primers were used. The table came from immunoSEQ multiplex PCR; TCRdb's copy has only in-frame clones and leaves some out. The top ten hold about 9.5% of the sample, which has 60,000 to 95,000 clones, nearly 80% seen once. Sequenced material: PBMCs. This clonotype originated in a woman in her thirties or forties in good health and CMV-seropositive. The chain employs TRBV2 and TRBJ1-2; TRBD1 aligns across 9 bases. The CDR3 DNA reads as TGTGCCAGCAGCGGGTTGAGGGACAGGGTCGAAGGGGGCTACACCTTC. This gives the protein CASSGLRDRVEGGYTF.